A selection of T cell receptor beta chains follows, all from one sample in a study of cytomegalovirus exposure and HLA in healthy donors. The repertoire was sequenced with immunoSEQ multiplex PCR; TCRdb's copy has only in-frame clones and lacks some. This sample has 120,000 or so clones, with 81% found just once. What was sequenced was PBMCs. The receptors shown here come from a man aged 18 to 29 in good health and CMV-seronegative. The CDR3 runs from the conserved cysteine through the conserved F or W. The D gene is left open where the match is weak. The size of a clone is reported for some rows only, either as once, few or many, or as a class for expanded clones.

J | D | V | size | CDR3 | DNA
TRBJ1-6 | NA | TRBV10-2 | once | CASSEKAGDNISPLHF | TGCGCCAGCAGTGAAAAGGCGGGGGATAATATTTCACCCCTCCACTTT
TRBJ2-6 | NA | TRBV19 | few | CASSIVQGLSGANVLTF | TGTGCCAGTAGTATCGTCCAGGGTCTCTCTGGGGCCAACGTCCTGACTTTC
TRBJ1-2 | NA | TRBV5-6 | NA | CASSLEGGANYGYTF | TGTGCCAGCAGCTTGGAAGGCGGCGCTAACTATGGCTACACCTTC
TRBJ1-3 | NA | TRBV6-1 | NA | CASSELWGVGNTIYF | TGTGCCAGCAGTGAATTGTGGGGGGTCGGAAACACCATATATTTT
TRBJ2-2 | TRBD2 | TRBV2 | NA | CASSERTSARSGELFF | TGTGCCAGCAGTGAACGGACTAGCGCAAGGTCAGGGGAGCTGTTTTTT
TRBJ2-3 | NA | TRBV7-9 | NA | CASSLANTDTQYF | TGTGCCAGCAGCTTAGCTAACACAGATACGCAGTATTTT
TRBJ1-5 | NA | TRBV7-9 | NA | CASSPRGEDQPQHF | TGTGCCAGCAGCCCAAGGGGTGAGGATCAGCCCCAGCATTTT
TRBJ2-3 | NA | TRBV18 | NA | CASSPFGGATDTQYF | TGTGCCAGCTCACCATTTGGAGGGGCCACAGATACGCAGTATTTT
TRBJ2-3 | NA | TRBV15 | NA | CATSRVTNPADTQYF | TGTGCCACCAGCAGAGTCACGAATCCTGCGGATACGCAGTATTTT
TRBJ2-3 | TRBD2 | TRBV13 | NA | CASSYGTSGEVSTDTQYF | TGTGCCAGCAGCTACGGGACTAGCGGGGAGGTGAGCACAGATACGCAGTATTTT
TRBJ1-1 | NA | TRBV6-5 | few | CASRKDRGTEAFF | TGTGCCAGCAGGAAGGACAGAGGCACTGAAGCTTTCTTT
TRBJ1-4 | TRBD1 | TRBV6-1 | NA | CASSELRTGTGGTKLFF | TGTGCCAGCAGTGAATTAAGGACCGGGACAGGGGGTACGAAACTGTTTTTT
TRBJ1-1 | TRBD1 | TRBV11-1 | NA | CASSRDRAEAFF | TGTGCCAGCAGCCGGGACAGGGCTGAAGCTTTCTTT
TRBJ2-3 | NA | TRBV11-2 | NA | CASSARRGSTDTQYF | TGTGCCAGCAGCGCCCGCAGGGGAAGCACAGATACGCAGTATTTT
TRBJ2-1 | NA | TRBV27 | NA | CASSRGKGIDEQFF | TGTGCCAGCAGTCGGGGTAAGGGCATAGATGAGCAGTTCTTC
TRBJ1-1 | TRBD1 | TRBV19 | NA | CASSPTGTANTEAFF | TGTGCCAGTAGTCCGACCGGGACAGCGAACACTGAAGCTTTCTTT
TRBJ1-2 | NA | TRBV27 | once | CASKASGRGLSKGGYTF | TGTGCCAGCAAAGCCTCGGGCAGGGGCCTCTCCAAGGGTGGCTACACCTTC
TRBJ1-2 | TRBD1 | TRBV10-3 | NA | CATESGQGGDYRGYTF | TGTGCCACCGAGAGCGGACAGGGAGGCGACTATCGTGGCTACACCTTC
TRBJ1-5 | TRBD1 | TRBV19 | NA | CASSGTGGQPQHF | TGTGCCAGTAGCGGGACAGGGGGTCAGCCCCAGCATTTT
TRBJ1-1 | TRBD1 | TRBV18 | NA | CASSQLGQGGGEAFF | TGTGCCAGCTCACAGCTTGGACAGGGGGGAGGTGAAGCTTTCTTT
TRBJ1-5 | NA | TRBV5-6 | NA | CASSPGGRNQPQHF | TGTGCCAGCAGCCCGGGGGGTCGAAATCAGCCCCAGCATTTT
TRBJ2-7 | NA | TRBV2 | NA | CASSEEAVYEQYF | TGTGCCAGCAGTGAAGAAGCCGTCTACGAGCAGTACTTC
TRBJ2-2 | TRBD1 | TRBV13 | NA | CASSFGTVNTGELFF | TGTGCCAGCAGCTTCGGGACAGTAAACACCGGGGAGCTGTTTTTT
TRBJ1-2 | NA | TRBV7-2 | NA | CASSLAWQGGGGYTF | TGTGCCAGCAGCTTAGCGTGGCAAGGGGGTGGTGGCTACACCTTC
TRBJ2-3 | NA | TRBV5-8 | NA | CASSLMAVTGIPQYF | TGTGCCAGCAGCTTGATGGCGGTCACGGGGATTCCGCAGTATTTT
TRBJ1-2 | NA | TRBV27 | NA | CASSSDSNYGYTF | TGTGCCAGCAGTTCCGACAGTAACTATGGCTACACCTTC
TRBJ1-3 | NA | TRBV19 | NA | CASSISLRDTIYF | TGTGCCAGTAGTATCTCTTTGCGGGACACCATATATTTT
TRBJ2-4 | NA | TRBV11-2 | NA | CASSSEENIQYF | TGTGCCAGCAGCTCGGAGGAAAACATTCAGTACTTC
TRBJ2-2 | NA | TRBV4-2 | NA | CASSQEGRSNTGELFF | TGTGCCAGCAGCCAAGAGGGCAGGTCGAACACCGGGGAGCTGTTTTTT